The T cell receptor beta chain described here comes from a study of T-cell reconstitution after alpha-beta-depleted transplantation in children. Construction of the TCRbeta library involved unique molecular identifiers. TCRdb passed the PCR reads through MiXCR, listing each CDR3 protein once. Among about 500,000 distinct CDR3 sequences, about 31% were seen once, and the ten largest hold approximately 2.3%. Germline V gene lookup returns CDR1 WNHNN and CDR2 SYGVQD (reference sequence). This CDR3 has 18 amino acids. This clonotype was picked up a small number of times. Relative to the germline gene, one junction end is altered; a read error may explain this.

Material: PBMCs from the stem cell graft donor, obtained from the stem cell graft. The chain uses TRBV10-1 and TRBJ1-1; a possible D gene is TRBD1 (5 bases). This clonotype was sampled from a human donor who donated a stem cell graft to a child with aplastic anemia. CDR3 loop: CASSDPSPSGQLNAEAFF. Written as DNA, the CDR3 is TGCGCCAGCAGTGATCCAAGCCCATCGGGGCAACTGAACGCTGAAGCTTTCTTT.